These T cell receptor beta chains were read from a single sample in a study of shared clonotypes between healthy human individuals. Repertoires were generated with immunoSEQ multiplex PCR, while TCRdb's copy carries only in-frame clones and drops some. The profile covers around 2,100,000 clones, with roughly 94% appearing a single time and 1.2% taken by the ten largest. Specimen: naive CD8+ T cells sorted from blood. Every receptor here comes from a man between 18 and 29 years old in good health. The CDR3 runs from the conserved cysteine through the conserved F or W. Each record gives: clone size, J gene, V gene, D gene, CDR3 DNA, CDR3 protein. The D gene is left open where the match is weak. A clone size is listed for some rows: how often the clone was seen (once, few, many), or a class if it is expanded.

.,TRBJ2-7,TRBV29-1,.,TGCAGCGTTTTAATACAGGCCGAGCAGTACTTC,CSVLIQAEQYF
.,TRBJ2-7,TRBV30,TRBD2,TGTGCCTGGATTCCTAGCGGGAGCAGAGAGCAGTACTTC,CAWIPSGSREQYF
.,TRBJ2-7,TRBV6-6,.,TGTGCCAGCACCCACGGGACAAGTTACGAGCAGTACTTC,CASTHGTSYEQYF
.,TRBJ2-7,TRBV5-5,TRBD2,TGTGCCAGCAGCTTGGAGCCCTTCGGGAGGGTTTCCTACGAGCAGTACTTC,CASSLEPFGRVSYEQYF
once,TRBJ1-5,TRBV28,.,TGTGCCAGCAGTTTAGGGTCAGGAGGACAGCCCCAGCATTTT,CASSLGSGGQPQHF
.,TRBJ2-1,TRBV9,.,TGTGCCAGCAGCGCCGACGGACTCAATGAGCAGTTCTTC,CASSADGLNEQFF
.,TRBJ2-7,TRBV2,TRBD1,TGTGCCGCCTTACTGATTGAGGGACAGGGACTCTACGAGCAGTACTTC,CAALLIEGQGLYEQYF
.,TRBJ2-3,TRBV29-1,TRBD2,TGCAGCGTTGCGAGCGGGAGGTATAGCACAGATACGCAGTATTTT,CSVASGRYSTDTQYF
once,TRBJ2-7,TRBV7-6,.,TGTGCCAGCAGCCCCTACAGGGAGCTTACCTACGAGCAGTACTTC,CASSPYRELTYEQYF
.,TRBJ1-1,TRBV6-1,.,TGTGCCAGCAGTGGATGGAGGGAGACAGTAGGTAGCACTGAAGCTTTCTTT,CASSGWRETVGSTEAFF
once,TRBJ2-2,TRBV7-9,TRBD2,TGTGCCAGCAGCTTGACTAGCGGGGGCCCGGACGGGGAGCTGTTTTTT,CASSLTSGGPDGELFF
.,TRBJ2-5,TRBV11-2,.,TGTGCCAGCAGCTTAGACCCCCTAGGGACCCAGTACTTC,CASSLDPLGTQYF
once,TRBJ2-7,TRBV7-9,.,TGTGCCAGCAGCACGAACAGGGAAGGCGGGTACGAGCAGTACTTC,CASSTNREGGYEQYF
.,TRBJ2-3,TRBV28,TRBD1,TGTGCCAGCAGCTTTAGGGACAGGGGGCTCACAGATACGCAGTATTTT,CASSFRDRGLTDTQYF
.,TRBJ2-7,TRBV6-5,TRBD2,TGTGCCAGCAGTTACGGCAGCGGGGGGGCTTACAACGAGCAGTACTTC,CASSYGSGGAYNEQYF
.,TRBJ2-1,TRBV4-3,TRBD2,TGCGCCAGCAGCGACGGACTAGCGGAGCATCGGGAGTTCTTC,CASSDGLAEHREFF
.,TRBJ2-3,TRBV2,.,TGTGCCAGCAGTGCCCGGGCAATAAGCACAGATACGCAGTATTTT,CASSARAISTDTQYF
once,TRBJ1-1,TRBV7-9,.,TGTGCCAGCAGCCCTGTTAAGGGGGAAGGCACTGAAGCTTTCTTT,CASSPVKGEGTEAFF
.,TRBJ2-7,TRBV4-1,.,TGCGCCAGCAGCCAAGATCCGGACAGACCAGCCTACGAGCAGTACTTC,CASSQDPDRPAYEQYF
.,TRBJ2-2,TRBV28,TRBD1,TGTGCCAGCAGTACAAGACAGGGGGCAGGCGGGGAGCTGTTTTTT,CASSTRQGAGGELFF
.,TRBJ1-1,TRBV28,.,TGTGCCAGCAGTTTACCGGGAATGAACACTGAAGCTTTCTTT,CASSLPGMNTEAFF
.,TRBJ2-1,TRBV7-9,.,TGTGCCAGCAGCCCTCCTAGCGACTCCTACAATGAGCAGTTCTTC,CASSPPSDSYNEQFF
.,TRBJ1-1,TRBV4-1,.,TGCGCCAGCAGCCAAGGGGGAGACAGTGAAGCTTTCTTT,CASSQGGDSEAFF
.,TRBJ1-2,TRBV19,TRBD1,TGTGCCAGTACCACCGGGACAGTTAACGGCTACACCTTC,CASTTGTVNGYTF
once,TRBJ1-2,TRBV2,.,TGTGCCAGCAGCGGTTATGGCTACACCTTC,CASSGYGYTF
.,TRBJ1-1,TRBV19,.,TGTGCCAGTAGTATCCGCAGCATGAACACTGAAGCTTTCTTT,CASSIRSMNTEAFF
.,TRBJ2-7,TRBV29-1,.,TGCAGCGTTGAGGGGGACATGGACTCCTACGAGCAGTACTTC,CSVEGDMDSYEQYF
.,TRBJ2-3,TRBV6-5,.,TGTGCCAGCGGCTACTCGGGTCCAGATACGCAGTATTTT,CASGYSGPDTQYF
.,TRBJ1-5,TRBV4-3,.,TGCGCCAGCAGCCAAGATGGGGTTAGCAATCAGCCCCAGCATTTT,CASSQDGVSNQPQHF
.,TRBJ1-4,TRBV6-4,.,TGTGCCACCCATGGACAGAGTAATGAAAAACTGTTTTTT,CATHGQSNEKLFF
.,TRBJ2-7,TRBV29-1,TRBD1,TGCAGCGTTGGGACAGGCTACGAGCAGTACTTC,CSVGTGYEQYF
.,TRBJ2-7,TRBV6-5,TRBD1,TGTGCCAGCAGTTACTCGACGGGACAGCGGTCCTACGAGCAGTACTTC,CASSYSTGQRSYEQYF
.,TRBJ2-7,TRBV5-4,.,TGTGCCAGCAGCCCCGGAGCCTACGAGCAGTACTTC,CASSPGAYEQYF
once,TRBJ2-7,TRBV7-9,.,TGTGCCAGCACCTCGGGGGAACCCGAGCAGTACTTC,CASTSGEPEQYF
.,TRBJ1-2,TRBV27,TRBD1,TGTGCCAGCAGCTACGGGACAGGCCTAGACTACACCTTC,CASSYGTGLDYTF
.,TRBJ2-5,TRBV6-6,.,TGTGCCAGCAGTTACGGTGAGACCCAGTACTTC,CASSYGETQYF
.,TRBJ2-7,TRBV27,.,TGTGCCAGCAGTCTGGCCGTTACCCCCCTCGAGCAGTACTTC,CASSLAVTPLEQYF
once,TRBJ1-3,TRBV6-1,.,TGTGCCAGCAGTGAAATCGGGGGAGGAAACACCATATATTTT,CASSEIGGGNTIYF
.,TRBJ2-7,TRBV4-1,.,TGCGCCAGCAGCCACAAAAAAGACAGCTCCTACGAGCAGTACTTC,CASSHKKDSSYEQYF
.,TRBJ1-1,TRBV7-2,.,TGTGCCAGCAGCTTAGTGGGCGGAAGCCCCACCCCGGAGGTGGCTTTCTTT,CASSLVGGSPTPEVAFF
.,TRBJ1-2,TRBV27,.,TGTGCCAGCAGTTTAAGCACCACGGGGCTATATGGCTACACCTTC,CASSLSTTGLYGYTF
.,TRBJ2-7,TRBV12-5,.,TGTGCTAGTCAGGACTTCTCCTACGAGCAGTACTTC,CASQDFSYEQYF
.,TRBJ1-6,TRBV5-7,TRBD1,TGTGCCGGCAGCTTCGGGGACAGGAATTCACCCCTCCACTTT,CAGSFGDRNSPLHF
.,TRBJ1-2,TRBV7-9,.,TGTGCCAGCAGTACAGAAGGTCTACCGAGGCCTAACTATGGCTACACCTTC,CASSTEGLPRPNYGYTF
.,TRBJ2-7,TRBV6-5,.,TGTGCCAGCAGTTACGGAGAACCTTACGAGCAGTACTTC,CASSYGEPYEQYF
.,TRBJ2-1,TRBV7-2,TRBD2,TGTGCCAGCAGCCCTCGAGCGGGAGGGGTAGACAATGAGCAGTTCTTC,CASSPRAGGVDNEQFF
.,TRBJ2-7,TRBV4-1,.,TGCGCCAGCAGCCAAGATTCTTCGGGAGCTAACGAGCAGTACTTC,CASSQDSSGANEQYF
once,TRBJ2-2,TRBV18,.,TGTGCCAGCTCACCTACACGTGGGGAGCTGTTTTTT,CASSPTRGELFF
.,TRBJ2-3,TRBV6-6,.,TGTGCCAGCAGTTACTCAGCAGACTATAGCACAGATACGCAGTATTTT,CASSYSADYSTDTQYF
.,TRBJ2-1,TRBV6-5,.,TGTGCCAGCAGTTCGGCGGCGGGAAGCTCCTACAATGAGCAGTTCTTC,CASSSAAGSSYNEQFF
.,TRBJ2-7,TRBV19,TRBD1,TGTGCCAGTAGTATCCCGGACAGGGGGGAAGACGAGCAGTACTTC,CASSIPDRGEDEQYF
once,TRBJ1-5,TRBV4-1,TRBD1,TGCGCCAGCAGCCCCCGACAGGGTCAGGCGCAGCCCCAGCATTTT,CASSPRQGQAQPQHF
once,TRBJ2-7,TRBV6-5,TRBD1,TGTGCCAGCAGTTGGGGACAGGGGTATGGGGAGCAGTACTTC,CASSWGQGYGEQYF
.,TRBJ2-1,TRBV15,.,TGTGCCACCAGCATACTTCTCGGGTCGGAGGGGAATGAGCAGTTCTTC,CATSILLGSEGNEQFF
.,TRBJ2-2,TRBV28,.,TGTGCCAGCAGTCTAATGGGGGAGCTGTTTTTT,CASSLMGELFF
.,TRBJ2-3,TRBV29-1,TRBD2,TGCAGCGACCTGGGACTAGCGGGGAGGGGAGATACGCAGTATTTT,CSDLGLAGRGDTQYF
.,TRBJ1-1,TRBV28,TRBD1,TGTGCCAGCAGTTTACGCCCAGGGGGGATGAACACTGAAGCTTTCTTT,CASSLRPGGMNTEAFF
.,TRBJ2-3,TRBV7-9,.,TGTGCCAGCAGCTTGCTCGGACAGCCTAACACAGATACGCAGTATTTT,CASSLLGQPNTDTQYF